These 18 T cell receptor beta chains were all obtained from the same sample, sequenced in a study of radiation and T cells in renal cell carcinoma. Stated time point: baseline pretreatment blood. This sample's treatment: 15 Gy SBRT to primary tumor, nephrectomy 4 weeks later. Produced via immunoSEQ multiplex PCR; TCRdb's table is partial and in-frame only. Of 150,000 or so clones detected, around 89% appear once; the ten largest clones hold around 4%. Sample: blood, taken from a patient whose treatment included radiotherapy and nephrectomy. These receptors were taken from a woman between 65 and 79 years old with renal cell carcinoma.

The gene calls are TRBV18 and TRBJ1-6; 8 nucleotides line up with TRBD1. V gave up 0 bases and J gave up 10 bases; unmatched junction bases: 5. The CDR3 is 15 residues long. Germline CDR1 and CDR2: KGHSH and LQKENI. CDR3 sequence: CASSPPTQGGSPLHF. DNA for the CDR3: TGTGCCAGCTCACCACCGACACAGGGGGGATCACCCCTCCACTTT.

This chain joins TRBV9 and TRBJ1-2; D might be TRBD1 (6 bases). Deletions cut 3 bases from V and 4 bases from J, with 13 bases between. CDR3 length equals 14 residues. CDR1 and CDR2 (germline): SGDLS, YYNGEE. The CDR3 here is CASSAGDKGYGYTF. The CDR3 bases are TGTGCCAGCAGCGCCGGGGACAAAGGCTATGGCTACACCTTC.

The chain recombines TRBV7-2 with TRBJ1-5; 8 positions agree with TRBD1. The CDR3 is 15 amino acids. The germline CDR1 and CDR2 sequences are SGHTA and FQGNSA. With 3 bases clipped from V and 4 bases from J, the junction kept 5 bases outside the gene matches. CDR3 nucleotide sequence: TGTGCCAGCAGCTTGACGGACAGGGTTAATCAGCCCCAGCATTTT. As protein: CASSLTDRVNQPQHF.

The chain couples TRBV6-1 to TRBJ2-5; D not resolved. The V gene's germline CDR1 is MNHNS and CDR2 SASEGT. The CDR3 is 13 residues long. Trimming shortened V by 3 bases and J by 2 bases, and 7 bases separated the two germline ends. CDR3 in amino acids: CASSESLQETQYF. The CDR3 DNA sequence: TGTGCCAGCAGTGAGAGTTTACAAGAGACCCAGTACTTC.

The chain is built from TRBV7-2 and TRBJ1-1, with 8 bases fitting TRBD1. This CDR3 is 14 amino acids long. From germline, CDR1 is SGHTA and CDR2 FQGNSA. Unmatched junction bases numbered 4, after V lost 5 bases and J lost 2 bases. The CDR3 spells CASSAGQGNTEAFF. The CDR3 DNA reads as TGTGCCAGCAGCGCCGGACAGGGTAACACTGAAGCTTTCTTT. Full variable domain (remainder filled in from reference TRBV7-2 and TRBJ1-1): GAGVSQSPSNKVTEKGKDVELRCDPISGHTALYWYRQSLGQGLEFLIYFQGNSAPDKSGLPSDRFSAERTGGSVSTLTIQRTQQEDSAVYLCASSAGQGNTEAFFGQGTRLTVV.

The J gene is TRBJ2-1, the V gene TRBV6-1, with a tentative D call TRBD2 (5 bases). V was pared by 3 bases and J by 4 bases, with 7 bases between. CDR1 is MNHNS, CDR2 SASEGT, per germline. The CDR3 runs 13 residues. The CDR3: CASSDEGYNEQFF. DNA for the CDR3: TGTGCCAGCAGTGATGAGGGATACAATGAGCAGTTCTTC.

The rearrangement links TRBV11-3 to TRBJ2-7; 8 bases match TRBD1. The CDR3 runs to 14 residues. The V segment lost 4 bases and the J segment 3 bases; nucleotides outside the gene matches: 5. Germline V lookup: CDR1 SGHNT, CDR2 YENEEA. This chain's CDR3 is CASSSRTGYYEQYF. As DNA, the CDR3 is TGTGCCAGCAGCTCGCGGACAGGGTACTACGAGCAGTACTTC.

The chain is built from TRBV5-5 and TRBJ2-5; D is unresolved. This CDR3 comprises 14 residues. The ends were cut back, 6 bases at V and 5 bases at J, with 17 bases in the middle. CDR1 is SGHKS, CDR2 YYEKEE, per germline (reference sequence). CDR3 bases: TGTGCCAGCATACCGGTCTTGGCCCCGGAGACCCAGTACTTC. Amino acids: CASIPVLAPETQYF.

The chain joins TRBV30 to TRBJ1-2, with D possibly TRBD1 on 5 matching bases. Germline lookup yields CDR1 GTSNPN and CDR2 SVGIG (reference sequence). V dropped 0 bases and J dropped 4 bases, with 9 bases sitting between them. The CDR3 runs to 13 residues. The CDR3 nucleotides read TGTGCCTGGAGTGTAGACAGATCCTATGGCTACACCTTC. As protein: CAWSVDRSYGYTF.

This rearrangement joins TRBV4-3 to TRBJ2-1; D is uncertain. The CDR3 is 14 amino acids. V was trimmed by 0 bases and J by 3 bases, leaving 6 bases between them. Germline V CDR1 and CDR2: LGHNA, YSLEER. The DNA for the CDR3 is TGCGCCAGCAGCCAAGATCGGGTCTACAATGAGCAGTTCTTC. Translation: CASSQDRVYNEQFF.

The chain employs TRBV14 and TRBJ2-2; D gene unclear. Trimming removed 0 bases at V and 6 bases at J, with 2 bases between. Germline CDR1 SGHDN, CDR2 FVKESK. This CDR3 comprises 12 residues. In DNA form, the CDR3 reads TGTGCCAGCAGCCAAGATGCCGGGGAGCTGTTTTTT. This codes for CASSQDAGELFF.

V usage is TRBV5-6 and J usage is TRBJ2-1; no firm D call. This CDR3 region has 15 residues. The V and J ends lost 5 bases and 0 bases respectively, with 12 bases between them. Germline CDR1 SGHDT, CDR2 YYEEEE. The CDR3: CASSRLSSSYNEQFF. In DNA form, the CDR3 reads TGTGCCAGCAGTCGGCTTTCGAGCTCCTACAATGAGCAGTTCTTC.

This clone was recorded once. The chain recombines TRBV2 with TRBJ2-3, with TRBD1 matching 9 bases. The CDR3 loop spans 16 amino acids. After removal of 4 bases from V and 4 bases from J, the junction contained 9 bases not matched to a gene. Germline V gene data show CDR1 as SNHLY and CDR2 as FYNNEI. CDR3: CASSATGQGKADTQYF. The DNA for the CDR3 is TGTGCCAGCAGTGCCACCGGACAGGGGAAGGCAGATACGCAGTATTTT.

The chain uses TRBV29-1 and TRBJ1-1; 7 nucleotides line up with TRBD1. From germline, CDR1 is SQVTM and CDR2 ANQGSEA. This CDR3 has 12 amino acids. The J segment lost 5 bases and the V segment lost 5 bases, leaving 5 bases of the junction unmatched. The CDR3 DNA reads as TGCAGCGTTTCCCGACAGGGAACTGAAGCTTTCTTT. Translated: CSVSRQGTEAFF.

The V and J genes are TRBV30 and TRBJ1-1, with D possibly matching TRBD1 (6 bases). Deletions cut 4 bases from V and 3 bases from J, with 12 bases between. Germline assignment: CDR1 GTSNPN and CDR2 SVGIG (reference sequence). The CDR3 runs to 13 residues. The CDR3 DNA reads TGTGCCTGGATCCCCGGGGGCTACACTGAAGCTTTCTTT. This sequence encodes CAWIPGGYTEAFF.

The gene calls are TRBV18 and TRBJ1-4, with 7 bases lining up with TRBD1. CDR3 length equals 14 residues. With V trimmed by 1 base and J by 7 bases, 3 bases remained unmatched. CDR1 KGHSH and CDR2 LQKENI come from the germline V gene. CDR3 in DNA: TGTGCCAGCTCACCACAGGGGGCCTTTGAAAAACTGTTTTTT. Encoded protein: CASSPQGAFEKLFF.

The V gene is TRBV11-3, the J gene TRBJ2-2; TRBD1 might be the D (5 bases). CDR3 size: 15 residues. Germline V gene lookup returns CDR1 SGHNT and CDR2 YENEEA. Trimming took 2 bases from V and 7 from J, leaving 14 bases between them. In nucleotides, the CDR3 is TGTGCCAGCAGCTTATTAAGGGGCGAGGACGGGGAGCTGTTTTTT. This sequence encodes CASSLLRGEDGELFF. The full variable domain, rest sourced from reference TRBV11-3 and TRBJ2-2, is EAGVVQSPRYKIIEKKQPVAFWCNPISGHNTLYWYLQNLGQGPELLIRYENEEAVDDSQLPKDRFSAERLKGVDSTLKIQPAELGDSAVYLCASSLLRGEDGELFFGEGSRLTVL.

This chain connects TRBV6-6 to TRBJ2-3; perhaps TRBD2 as D (6 bases). CDR1 and CDR2 (germline): MNHNY, SVGAGI (reference sequence). This CDR3 contains 12 residues. V was trimmed by 5 bases and J by 7 bases, leaving 10 bases between them. The CDR3 DNA is TGTGCCAGCAGTGGCCGGGGGAATACGCAGTATTTT. Translated, it gives CASSGRGNTQYF.